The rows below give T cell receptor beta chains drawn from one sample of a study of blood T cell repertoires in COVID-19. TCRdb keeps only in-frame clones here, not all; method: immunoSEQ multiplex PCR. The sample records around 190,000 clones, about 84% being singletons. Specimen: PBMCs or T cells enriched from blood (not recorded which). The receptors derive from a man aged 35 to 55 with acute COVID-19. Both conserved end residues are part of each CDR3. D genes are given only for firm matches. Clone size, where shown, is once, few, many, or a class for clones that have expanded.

CASKVWEGEGDQPQHF	TGCGCCAGCAAAGTTTGGGAGGGGGAGGGAGATCAGCCCCAGCATTTT	-	16	-	TRBV4-1	TRBJ1-5
CASSTDTEAFF	TGTGCCAGCAGTACGGACACTGAAGCTTTCTTT	-	11	-	TRBV2	TRBJ1-1
CASSAIAGVLETQYF	TGTGCCAGCAGCGCTATAGCGGGAGTGTTGGAGACCCAGTACTTC	-	15	TRBD2	TRBV6-5	TRBJ2-5
CSVGSPGTGTDTGELFF	TGCAGCGTTGGGTCCCCCGGAACCGGGACAGACACCGGGGAGCTGTTTTTT	-	17	TRBD1	TRBV29-1	TRBJ2-2
CASSVSGRARDEQFF	TGTGCCAGCAGTGTGAGCGGGAGGGCAAGGGATGAGCAGTTCTTC	-	15	TRBD2	TRBV28	TRBJ2-1
CASSPGQGQYEQYF	TGTGCCAGCTCCCCCGGACAGGGACAGTACGAGCAGTACTTC	-	14	TRBD1	TRBV18	TRBJ2-7
CASSLRQATGELFF	TGTGCCAGCAGCTTACGGCAGGCCACCGGGGAGCTGTTTTTT	-	14	-	TRBV7-3	TRBJ2-2
CASRGQMYEQYF	TGTGCCAGCAGGGGACAGATGTACGAGCAGTACTTC	-	12	TRBD1	TRBV6-5	TRBJ2-7
CASSQDPRGEKLFF	TGTGCCAGCAGCCAAGATCCCAGGGGTGAAAAACTGTTTTTT	-	14	-	TRBV4-2	TRBJ1-4
CASSPQGDQPQHF	TGTGCCAGCAGCCCCCAGGGGGACCAGCCCCAGCATTTT	few	13	TRBD1	TRBV7-9	TRBJ1-5
CASSLEVTTEAFF	TGTGCCAGCAGTTTAGAGGTTACCACTGAAGCTTTCTTT	-	13	-	TRBV28	TRBJ1-1
CASSLVPQGNIYQPQHF	TGCGCCAGCAGCTTGGTTCCCCAGGGTAATATTTATCAGCCCCAGCATTTT	-	17	-	TRBV5-1	TRBJ1-5
CASSFQQGGDYGYTF	TGTGCCAGCAGCTTTCAACAGGGTGGCGACTATGGCTACACCTTC	-	15	-	TRBV7-6	TRBJ1-2
CASSLGLEQYF	TGTGCCAGCAGCCTCGGACTAGAGCAGTACTTC	once	11	-	TRBV12-3/TRBV12-4	TRBJ2-7
CASSPPARYSGNTIYF	TGTGCCAGCTCACCACCTGCCAGGTATTCTGGAAACACCATATATTTT	-	16	-	TRBV18	TRBJ1-3
CASSPVRTVSGHEQFF	TGCGCCAGCAGCCCAGTAAGGACAGTGAGCGGCCATGAGCAGTTCTTC	-	16	-	TRBV5-1	TRBJ2-1
CASSLLTEAFF	TGTGCCAGCAGCTTACTCACTGAAGCTTTCTTT	-	11	-	TRBV7-2	TRBJ1-1
CASSQLGREMVDTQYF	TGCGCCAGCAGCCAGCTGGGGCGGGAGATGGTAGATACGCAGTATTTT	-	16	TRBD2	TRBV5-1	TRBJ2-3
CASSLERRANEKLFF	TGCGCCAGCAGCTTGGAACGGCGGGCTAATGAAAAACTGTTTTTT	-	15	-	TRBV5-1	TRBJ1-4
CASSPRDYGYTF	TGTGCCAGCAGCCCCCGGGACTATGGCTACACCTTC	once	12	-	TRBV9	TRBJ1-2
CASNTGDQETQYF	TGTGCCAGCAATACAGGGGACCAAGAGACCCAGTACTTC	-	13	TRBD1	TRBV6-5	TRBJ2-5
CASSDGLAGYNEQFF	TGTGCCAGCAGCGATGGACTAGCGGGTTACAATGAGCAGTTCTTC	-	15	TRBD2	TRBV11-3	TRBJ2-1
CASSMTESSYNEQFF	TGTGCCAGCAGCATGACTGAGAGCTCCTACAATGAGCAGTTCTTC	-	15	-	TRBV7-9	TRBJ2-1
CASSDGDSGNTIYF	TGTGCCAGCAGCGACGGGGACAGTGGAAACACCATATATTTT	-	14	TRBD1	TRBV3-1/TRBV3-2	TRBJ1-3
CASSPSLGTGLEPQHF	TGTGCCAGCAGTCCGTCGCTCGGGACAGGGCTCGAGCCCCAGCATTTT	-	16	TRBD1	TRBV27	TRBJ1-5
CASSLSSLAGVPYNEQFF	TGCGCCAGCAGCTTGAGTTCCCTAGCGGGGGTCCCCTACAATGAGCAGTTCTTC	-	18	TRBD2	TRBV5-1	TRBJ2-1
CASTRAFGTAISGNTIYF	TGTGCCAGCACCCGAGCTTTTGGGACAGCGATCTCTGGAAACACCATATATTTT	-	18	TRBD1	TRBV11-2	TRBJ1-3
CASQLVDRGFSVSEAFF	TGTGCCAGCCAGCTGGTGGACAGGGGTTTCTCCGTCTCTGAAGCTTTCTTT	-	17	-	TRBV21-1	TRBJ1-1
CASRTRAGELFF	TGTGCCAGCAGGACCAGGGCCGGGGAGCTGTTTTTT	-	12	-	TRBV7-2	TRBJ2-2
CASSDIPSVSTDTQYF	TGTGCCAGCAGCGACATCCCTAGCGTTAGCACAGATACGCAGTATTTT	-	16	-	TRBV5-6	TRBJ2-3
CASGMSSYNEQFF	TGTGCTAGTGGAATGAGCTCCTACAATGAGCAGTTCTTC	once	13	-	TRBV12-5	TRBJ2-1
CASGRGEETQYF	TGCGCCAGCGGCAGGGGAGAAGAGACCCAGTACTTC	-	12	-	TRBV5-1	TRBJ2-5
CASSLGTGKYEQYF	TGTGCCAGCAGCTTGGGGACAGGGAAGTACGAGCAGTACTTC	-	14	TRBD1	TRBV7-6	TRBJ2-7
CASSQGQGNEKLFF	TGCGCCAGCAGCCAAGGACAGGGGAATGAAAAACTGTTTTTT	-	14	TRBD1	TRBV4-1	TRBJ1-4
CASSRGQGYEQYF	TGTGCCAGCAGCCGAGGACAGGGGTACGAGCAGTACTTC	-	13	TRBD1	TRBV3-1/TRBV3-2	TRBJ2-7
CSASPSGMAGETQYF	TGCAGTGCTAGTCCCAGCGGGATGGCCGGAGAGACCCAGTACTTC	once	15	TRBD2	TRBV20-1	TRBJ2-5
CSASSSGRGPDTQYF	TGCAGTGCCAGTTCTAGCGGGAGGGGGCCAGATACGCAGTATTTT	-	15	TRBD2	TRBV20-1	TRBJ2-3
CASGESRTTYNSPLHF	TGTGCCAGCGGAGAGTCCCGGACAACTTATAATTCACCCCTCCACTTT	-	16	-	TRBV27	TRBJ1-6
CASSLVGAGNSPLHF	TGCGCCAGCAGCTTGGTGGGGGCTGGTAATTCACCCCTCCACTTT	-	15	-	TRBV5-1	TRBJ1-6
CASSPRTVQYYGYTF	TGTGCCAGTAGTCCCCGAACAGTACAGTACTATGGCTACACCTTC	-	15	-	TRBV19	TRBJ1-2
CASSFPGTGDYGYTF	TGTGCCAGCAGCTTCCCCGGGACAGGAGACTATGGCTACACCTTC	-	15	TRBD1	TRBV13	TRBJ1-2
CATSRDRHINSPLHF	TGTGCCACCAGCAGAGATCGACACATTAATTCACCCCTCCACTTT	-	15	-	TRBV15	TRBJ1-6
CASSPPGQGIKAFF	TGTGCCAGCAGCCCGCCTGGACAGGGAATAAAAGCTTTCTTT	-	14	TRBD1	TRBV7-2	TRBJ1-1
CASRRQLNTEAFF	TGTGCCAGCAGAAGACAGCTGAACACTGAAGCTTTCTTT	-	13	-	TRBV28	TRBJ1-1
CASSQRGGGDARTGELFF	TGTGCCAGCAGCCAAAGAGGTGGAGGGGACGCCAGGACCGGGGAGCTGTTTTTT	-	18	-	TRBV3-1/TRBV3-2	TRBJ2-2
CASSPQDRGGTEAFF	TGCGCCAGCAGCCCCCAGGACAGGGGCGGAACTGAAGCTTTCTTT	-	15	TRBD1	TRBV4-1	TRBJ1-1
CASSLAGKSYEQYF	TGTGCCAGCAGCTTAGCCGGGAAGTCCTACGAGCAGTACTTC	-	14	-	TRBV7-2	TRBJ2-7
CASKGKGVSNTEAFF	TGTGCCAGCAAGGGGAAAGGGGTTTCGAACACTGAAGCTTTCTTT	few	15	-	TRBV27	TRBJ1-1
CASSLGGLKPQHF	TGTGCCAGCAGTTTAGGGGGGTTGAAGCCCCAGCATTTT	-	13	-	TRBV27	TRBJ1-5
CASSSLGGTIYEQYF	TGTGCCAGCAGCTCGTTGGGGGGGACGATCTACGAGCAGTACTTC	-	15	TRBD2	TRBV27	TRBJ2-7
CASIQGVDNEQFF	TGTGCCAGCATCCAGGGGGTAGACAATGAGCAGTTCTTC	-	13	TRBD1	TRBV5-4	TRBJ2-1
CASQPRDRVTYEQYF	TGTGCCAGCCAACCTCGAGACAGGGTTACCTACGAGCAGTACTTC	-	15	TRBD1	TRBV28	TRBJ2-7
CASSLTGVGELFF	TGTGCCAGCAGTCTTACCGGAGTCGGGGAGCTGTTTTTT	-	13	-	TRBV7-3	TRBJ2-2
CSAEKREAQFF	TGCAGTGCGGAAAAGCGGGAGGCGCAGTTCTTC	-	11	TRBD2	TRBV20-1	TRBJ2-1
CASSPAHWYNEQFF	TGTGCCAGCAGCCCCGCGCACTGGTACAATGAGCAGTTCTTC	-	14	-	TRBV7-8	TRBJ2-1
CASSGTAKRETQYF	TGTGCCAGCAGCGGGACAGCGAAACGTGAGACCCAGTACTTC	once	14	TRBD1	TRBV6-2/TRBV6-3	TRBJ2-5
CASSFPARTSGRVYSETQYF	TGTGCCAGCAGCTTCCCCGCCCGGACTAGCGGGAGGGTCTACTCTGAGACCCAGTACTTC	few	20	TRBD2	TRBV7-8	TRBJ2-5
CASRDRNTEAFF	TGTGCCAGCAGAGACAGAAACACTGAAGCTTTCTTT	-	12	-	TRBV11-2	TRBJ1-1
CAISDGVTEAFF	TGTGCCATCAGTGACGGGGTCACTGAAGCTTTCTTT	-	12	-	TRBV10-3	TRBJ1-1